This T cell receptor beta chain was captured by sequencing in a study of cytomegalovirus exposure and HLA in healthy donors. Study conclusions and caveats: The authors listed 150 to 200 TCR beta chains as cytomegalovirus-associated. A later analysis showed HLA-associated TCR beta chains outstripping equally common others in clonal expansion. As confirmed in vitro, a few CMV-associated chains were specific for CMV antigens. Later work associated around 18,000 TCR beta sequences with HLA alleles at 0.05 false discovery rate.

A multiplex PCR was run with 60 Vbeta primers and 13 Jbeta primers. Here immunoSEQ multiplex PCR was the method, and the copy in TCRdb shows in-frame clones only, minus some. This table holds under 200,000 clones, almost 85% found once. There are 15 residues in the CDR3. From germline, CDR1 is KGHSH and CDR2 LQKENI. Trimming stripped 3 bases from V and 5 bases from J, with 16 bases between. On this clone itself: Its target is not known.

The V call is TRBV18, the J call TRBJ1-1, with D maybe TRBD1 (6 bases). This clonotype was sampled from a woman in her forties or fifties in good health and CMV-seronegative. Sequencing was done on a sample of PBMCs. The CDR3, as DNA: TGTGCCAGCTCACCGAACAGACGGGGGGCGACTGAAGCTTTCTTT. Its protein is CASSPNRRGATEAFF.